This TCR beta chain originates from a study of OX40 agonist ivuxolimab in advanced cancers. Study information: Patients got intravenous ivuxolimab at 0.01 to 10 mg/kg every 2 weeks. Broader study findings: Researchers did not determine the expanded peripheral T cells' antigen specificity.

Points on this clone: Its antigen is currently unknown. The sample holds other DNA sequences that translate to the same CDR3.

Clones were read by immunoSEQ multiplex PCR, and TCRdb kept only the in-frame ones, dropping some. The repertoire holds tens of thousands of clones, with approximately 90% as singletons. There are 15 residues in the CDR3. V shed 0 bases and J 3 bases; nucleotides not matched to a gene: 2. Per germline, CDR1 SGHRS and CDR2 YFSETQ. The sequencing here drew on CD4+ or CD8+ T cells sorted from blood, taken in a trial of the OX40 agonist ivuxolimab. The clonotype was recovered from an adult with an advanced solid tumor such as melanoma, head and neck, liver or kidney cancer. The gene calls are TRBV5-1 and TRBJ2-5, with TRBD2 matching over 10 bases. The CDR3 DNA follows: TGCGCCAGCAGCTTGGTCCTAGCGGGGGAAGAGACCCAGTACTTC. It specifies CASSLVLAGEETQYF.